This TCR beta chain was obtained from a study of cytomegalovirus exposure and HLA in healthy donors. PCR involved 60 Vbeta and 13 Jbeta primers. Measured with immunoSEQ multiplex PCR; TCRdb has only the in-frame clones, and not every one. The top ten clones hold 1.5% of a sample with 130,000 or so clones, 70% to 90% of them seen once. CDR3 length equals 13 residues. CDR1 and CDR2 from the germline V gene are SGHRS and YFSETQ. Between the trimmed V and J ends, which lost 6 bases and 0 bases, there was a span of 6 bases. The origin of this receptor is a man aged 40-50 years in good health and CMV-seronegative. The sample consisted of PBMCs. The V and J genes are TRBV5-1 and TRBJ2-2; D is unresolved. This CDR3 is CASNRPNTGELFF. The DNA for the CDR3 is TGCGCCAGCAACAGACCGAACACCGGGGAGCTGTTTTTT.